The table lists the clone carrying this T cell receptor (beta chain) with a few counts. The antigen is undetermined. These data are taken from a study of T-cell memory formation after mild COVID-19. One entry per CDR3 protein results from TCRdb running MiXCR on the 5' RACE reads. The table has 350,000 to 500,000 distinct CDR3 sequences, 20% to 30% seen once. With 6 bases removed from V and 4 bases from J, the gap between germline ends came to 10 bases. The CDR3 covers 13 residues. Study findings and constraints: While clones contracting from day 15 to 85 were balanced between CD4 and CD8, later expanders leaned CD4+.

The sequence was obtained from an adult woman who had mild COVID-19 (a few samples of this study predate the infection). Cell type and time point are not known. V is TRBV12-3 or TRBV12-4 and J is TRBJ1-5, with D maybe TRBD1 (5 bases). Sequencing was done on a sample of PBMCs or a T cell subset sorted from them (not recorded which). Here the CDR3 DNA reads TGTGCCAGCAGAGGGACGGGGAATCAGCCCCAGCATTTT. This translates into CASRGTGNQPQHF.